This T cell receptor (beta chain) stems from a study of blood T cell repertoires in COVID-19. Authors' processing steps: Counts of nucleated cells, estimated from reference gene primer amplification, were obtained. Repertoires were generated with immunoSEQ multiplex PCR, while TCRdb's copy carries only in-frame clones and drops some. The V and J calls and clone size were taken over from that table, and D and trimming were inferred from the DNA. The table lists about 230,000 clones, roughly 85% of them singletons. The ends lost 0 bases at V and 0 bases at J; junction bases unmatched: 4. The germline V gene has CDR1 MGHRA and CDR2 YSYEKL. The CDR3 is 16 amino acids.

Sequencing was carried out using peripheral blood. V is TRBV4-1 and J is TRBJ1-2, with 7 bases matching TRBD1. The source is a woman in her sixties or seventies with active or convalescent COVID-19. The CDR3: CASSQDRDRANYGYTF. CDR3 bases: TGCGCCAGCAGCCAAGACCGGGACAGAGCTAACTATGGCTACACCTTC.